One sample yielded the 20 T cell receptor beta chains listed below, sequenced in a study of T cell responses to AZD1222 COVID-19 vaccine. The protocol was immunoSEQ multiplex PCR, while the TCRdb copy is restricted to in-frame clones and leaves out a portion. The sample comprises 110,000 to 150,000 clones, about 93% of which are singletons, and under 10% rests with the top ten. The sequences come from peripheral blood, collected on day 0 of AZD1222 vaccination. These TCRs come from an adult in good health.

The chain is built from TRBV7-9 and TRBJ1-6; 7 bases agree with TRBD1. The CDR3 is made up of 14 amino acids. Germline V lookup: CDR1 SEHNR, CDR2 FQNEAQ (reference sequence). V lost 8 bases to trimming and J lost 5 bases; unmatched junction nucleotides: 6. The CDR3 nucleotides read TGTGCCAGCGGATTGACAGGGAATAATTCACCCCTCCACTTT. Translating it yields CASGLTGNNSPLHF.

The rearrangement joins TRBV3-1 (or the pseudogene TRBV3-2) to TRBJ1-1; 8 positions agree with TRBD1. CDR3 length: 14 residues. Trimming removed 2 bases from V and 4 bases from J; junction bases left unmatched: 3. Per the germline V gene, CDR1 is LGHDT and CDR2 is YNNKEL (reference sequence). CDR3: CASSQTGGVTEAFF. CDR3 in DNA: TGTGCCAGCAGCCAAACAGGGGGTGTCACTGAAGCTTTCTTT.

V is TRBV4-1 and J is TRBJ2-1; D is possibly TRBD1 (5 bases). CDR1 and CDR2 from the germline V gene are MGHRA and YSYEKL. The CDR3 runs to 13 residues. V was trimmed by 0 bases and J by 10 bases, leaving 10 bases between them. This chain's CDR3 is CASSQDIQGEQFF. For the CDR3, the DNA is TGCGCCAGCAGCCAAGATATTCAGGGCGAGCAGTTCTTC.

The gene calls are TRBV5-1 and TRBJ2-3; D remains ambiguous. Per the germline V gene, CDR1 is SGHRS and CDR2 is YFSETQ. The CDR3 spans 15 residues. The germline V and J ends were trimmed by 0 bases and 3 bases, with 11 bases remaining between them. The CDR3 DNA reads as TGCGCCAGCAGCTTGGCCGGATCCAAAACAGATACGCAGTATTTT. Residues: CASSLAGSKTDTQYF.

The chain combines TRBV12-3 or TRBV12-4 with TRBJ1-6; D is unclear. V was clipped by 5 bases and J by 14 bases, with 16 bases between them. The CDR3 runs 13 residues. The CDR3, as DNA: TGTGCCAGCAGTCCACGACTCCGTGGGTCCCTCCACTTT. This encodes CASSPRLRGSLHF.

The V and J genes are TRBV5-1 and TRBJ1-2, with unresolved D. Trimming left V 3 bases short and J 2 bases short, with 26 bases between. The length of the CDR3 is 19 residues. In germline, CDR1 is SGHRS, CDR2 YFSETQ. CDR3 in DNA: TGCGCCAGCAGCTCTACCTCGCGGGTCTTGGGGAATCGGAACTATGGCTACACCTTC. It is translated as CASSSTSRVLGNRNYGYTF.

The CDR3 loop reads CASSQGGQPQHF. The CDR3 nucleotides read TGTGCCAGCAGTCAGGGGGGTCAGCCCCAGCATTTT. The chain couples TRBV27 to TRBJ1-5, with 7 bases fitting TRBD1. The ends lost 5 bases at V and 6 bases at J; junction bases unmatched: 1. The CDR3 spans 12 residues. Germline V gene data show CDR1 as MNHEY and CDR2 as SMNVEV (reference sequence).

The rearrangement uses TRBV29-1 and TRBJ1-1, with D perhaps TRBD1 (5 bases). The CDR3 spans 13 residues. The V and J ends lost 2 bases and 9 bases respectively, with 16 bases between them. The germline V gene has CDR1 SQVTM and CDR2 ANQGSEA. CDR3 residues: CSVELTGVPKAFF. The CDR3 DNA reads TGCAGCGTTGAATTAACGGGGGTACCGAAAGCTTTCTTT.

V gene TRBV18 combines with J gene TRBJ1-5; tentative D call: TRBD1 (6 bases). Germline V gene sequence: CDR1 KGHSH, CDR2 LQKENI. The CDR3 extends over 13 amino acids. The V gene lost 6 bases and the J gene lost 2 bases, with 8 bases spanning the gap. CDR3 loop: CASSRQGNQPQHF. As DNA, the CDR3 is TGTGCCAGCTCCCGACAGGGCAATCAGCCCCAGCATTTT. The full variable domain, in which reference TRBV18 and TRBJ1-5 provide the parts outside the CDR3, is NAGVMQNPRHLVRRRGQEARLRCSPMKGHSHVYWYRQLPEEGLKFMVYLQKENIIDESGMPKERFSAEFPKEGPSILRIQQVVRGDSAAYFCASSRQGNQPQHFGDGTRLSIL.

This clone was observed a single time. V is TRBV9 and J is TRBJ2-6, with D possibly TRBD2 on 6 matching bases. V lost 4 bases and J lost 0, with 17 bases in between. The CDR3 has 18 residues. Per germline, CDR1 SGDLS and CDR2 YYNGEE. CDR3 amino acids: CASSPRASAHSGANVLTF. CDR3 DNA sequence: TGTGCCAGCAGCCCCCGCGCTAGCGCTCACTCTGGGGCCAACGTCCTGACTTTC.

Notes on this clone: This sample also contains other DNA sequences that code for the same CDR3. V and J are TRBV4-2 and TRBJ2-7; 7 bases align to TRBD2. Trimming took 0 bases from V and 0 from J; bases not matched to a gene: 2. Looked up from germline, CDR1 is LGHNA and CDR2 is YNFKEQ. The CDR3 extends over 15 amino acids. CDR3 in DNA: TGTGCCAGCAGCCAAGAGGGGGGGAGCTCCTACGAGCAGTACTTC. As protein: CASSQEGGSSYEQYF.

On this clone: The junction and the germline gene differ at one end; a read error may be behind it. The chain joins TRBV25-1 to TRBJ1-6, with D maybe TRBD1 (6 bases). Germline lookup yields CDR1 MGHDK and CDR2 SYGVNS. The CDR3 extends over 14 amino acids. The CDR3 bases are TGTGCCCGCAGTGCCGTCCAGGGGTCCTCACCCCTCCACTTT. Translation gives CARSAVQGSSPLHF.

CDR3 DNA sequence: TGTGCCACCAGTGAAGGTCGGGCAGGCGAGTACTATGGCTACACCTTC. Its protein is CATSEGRAGEYYGYTF. The chain has TRBV24-1 and TRBJ1-2; D not certain. The germline V gene encodes CDR1 KGHDR and CDR2 SFDVKD. This CDR3 contains 16 residues. V shed 4 bases and J shed 3 bases, with 17 bases lying between them.

The chain uses TRBV12-3 or TRBV12-4 and TRBJ1-1; D call uncertain. Trimming removed 2 bases from V and 3 bases from J, with 7 bases in between. This CDR3 is built from 13 residues. DNA of the CDR3: TGTGCCAGCAGTTTAAACAGTTACACTGAAGCTTTCTTT. Translated: CASSLNSYTEAFF.

This chain links TRBV28 with TRBJ1-2, with 9 bases that match TRBD1. CDR3 length: 14 residues. The junction had 6 bases not matched to a gene; V was cut back by 3 bases and J by 7 bases. Germline CDR1 reads MDHEN; CDR2 reads SYDVKM. CDR3 region: CASSFDRGLIGYTF. The CDR3 region has the DNA TGTGCCAGCAGTTTCGACAGGGGGTTGATTGGCTACACCTTC.

The chain couples TRBV9 to TRBJ1-6; TRBD1 matches at 9 bases. V lost 0 bases and J lost 0; bases outside the gene matches: 1. The CDR3 is made up of 17 amino acids. The germline V gene encodes CDR1 SGDLS and CDR2 YYNGEE. The CDR3 sequence is CASSVGGQGSYNSPLHF. DNA of the CDR3: TGTGCCAGCAGCGTAGGGGGACAGGGCTCCTATAATTCACCCCTCCACTTT.

The chain uses TRBV30 and TRBJ1-6, with D uncertain. Trimming removed 0 bases from V and 10 bases from J, with 16 bases in between. Germline V gene data show CDR1 as GTSNPN and CDR2 as SVGIG (reference sequence). This CDR3 contains 15 residues. CDR3 in amino acids: CAWSVFVEANSPLHF. CDR3 DNA sequence: TGTGCCTGGAGTGTATTCGTAGAGGCGAACTCACCCCTCCACTTT.

This chain joins TRBV19 and TRBJ2-5; the match to TRBD2 covers 8 bases. V dropped 5 bases and J dropped 5; count of bases not matched to a gene: 4. CDR3 length equals 13 residues. Germline V gives CDR1 LNHDA, CDR2 SQIVND (reference sequence). For the CDR3, the DNA is TGTGCCAGTAGTCGGGAGGGGCGCGAGACCCAGTACTTC. Protein product: CASSREGRETQYF.

The V call is TRBV5-1, the J call TRBJ1-1; 7 nucleotides match TRBD1. The CDR3 length is 14 residues. The V gene's germline CDR1 is SGHRS and CDR2 YFSETQ. After removal of 5 bases from V and 4 bases from J, the junction contained 8 bases not matched to a gene. DNA for the CDR3: TGCGCCAGCAGGTTCGACAGGGCTGTCACTGAAGCTTTCTTT. Its protein product is CASRFDRAVTEAFF.

The rearrangement joins TRBV2 to TRBJ1-2; a weak D match, TRBD1 (6 bases). Germline CDR1 reads SNHLY; CDR2 reads FYNNEI. This CDR3 is 14 amino acids long. Trimming cost V 5 bases and J 7 bases, with 17 bases left between them. The CDR3 here is CASSLDSLTRGYTF. Here the CDR3 DNA reads TGTGCCAGCAGTTTGGACAGCTTAACTCGTGGCTACACCTTC. The variable domain in full, with the rest retrieved from reference TRBV2 and TRBJ1-2, is EPEVTQTPSHQVTQMGQEVILRCVPISNHLYFYWYRQILGQKVEFLVSFYNNEISEKSEIFDDQFSVERPDGSNFTLKIRSTKLEDSAMYFCASSLDSLTRGYTFGSGTRLTVV.